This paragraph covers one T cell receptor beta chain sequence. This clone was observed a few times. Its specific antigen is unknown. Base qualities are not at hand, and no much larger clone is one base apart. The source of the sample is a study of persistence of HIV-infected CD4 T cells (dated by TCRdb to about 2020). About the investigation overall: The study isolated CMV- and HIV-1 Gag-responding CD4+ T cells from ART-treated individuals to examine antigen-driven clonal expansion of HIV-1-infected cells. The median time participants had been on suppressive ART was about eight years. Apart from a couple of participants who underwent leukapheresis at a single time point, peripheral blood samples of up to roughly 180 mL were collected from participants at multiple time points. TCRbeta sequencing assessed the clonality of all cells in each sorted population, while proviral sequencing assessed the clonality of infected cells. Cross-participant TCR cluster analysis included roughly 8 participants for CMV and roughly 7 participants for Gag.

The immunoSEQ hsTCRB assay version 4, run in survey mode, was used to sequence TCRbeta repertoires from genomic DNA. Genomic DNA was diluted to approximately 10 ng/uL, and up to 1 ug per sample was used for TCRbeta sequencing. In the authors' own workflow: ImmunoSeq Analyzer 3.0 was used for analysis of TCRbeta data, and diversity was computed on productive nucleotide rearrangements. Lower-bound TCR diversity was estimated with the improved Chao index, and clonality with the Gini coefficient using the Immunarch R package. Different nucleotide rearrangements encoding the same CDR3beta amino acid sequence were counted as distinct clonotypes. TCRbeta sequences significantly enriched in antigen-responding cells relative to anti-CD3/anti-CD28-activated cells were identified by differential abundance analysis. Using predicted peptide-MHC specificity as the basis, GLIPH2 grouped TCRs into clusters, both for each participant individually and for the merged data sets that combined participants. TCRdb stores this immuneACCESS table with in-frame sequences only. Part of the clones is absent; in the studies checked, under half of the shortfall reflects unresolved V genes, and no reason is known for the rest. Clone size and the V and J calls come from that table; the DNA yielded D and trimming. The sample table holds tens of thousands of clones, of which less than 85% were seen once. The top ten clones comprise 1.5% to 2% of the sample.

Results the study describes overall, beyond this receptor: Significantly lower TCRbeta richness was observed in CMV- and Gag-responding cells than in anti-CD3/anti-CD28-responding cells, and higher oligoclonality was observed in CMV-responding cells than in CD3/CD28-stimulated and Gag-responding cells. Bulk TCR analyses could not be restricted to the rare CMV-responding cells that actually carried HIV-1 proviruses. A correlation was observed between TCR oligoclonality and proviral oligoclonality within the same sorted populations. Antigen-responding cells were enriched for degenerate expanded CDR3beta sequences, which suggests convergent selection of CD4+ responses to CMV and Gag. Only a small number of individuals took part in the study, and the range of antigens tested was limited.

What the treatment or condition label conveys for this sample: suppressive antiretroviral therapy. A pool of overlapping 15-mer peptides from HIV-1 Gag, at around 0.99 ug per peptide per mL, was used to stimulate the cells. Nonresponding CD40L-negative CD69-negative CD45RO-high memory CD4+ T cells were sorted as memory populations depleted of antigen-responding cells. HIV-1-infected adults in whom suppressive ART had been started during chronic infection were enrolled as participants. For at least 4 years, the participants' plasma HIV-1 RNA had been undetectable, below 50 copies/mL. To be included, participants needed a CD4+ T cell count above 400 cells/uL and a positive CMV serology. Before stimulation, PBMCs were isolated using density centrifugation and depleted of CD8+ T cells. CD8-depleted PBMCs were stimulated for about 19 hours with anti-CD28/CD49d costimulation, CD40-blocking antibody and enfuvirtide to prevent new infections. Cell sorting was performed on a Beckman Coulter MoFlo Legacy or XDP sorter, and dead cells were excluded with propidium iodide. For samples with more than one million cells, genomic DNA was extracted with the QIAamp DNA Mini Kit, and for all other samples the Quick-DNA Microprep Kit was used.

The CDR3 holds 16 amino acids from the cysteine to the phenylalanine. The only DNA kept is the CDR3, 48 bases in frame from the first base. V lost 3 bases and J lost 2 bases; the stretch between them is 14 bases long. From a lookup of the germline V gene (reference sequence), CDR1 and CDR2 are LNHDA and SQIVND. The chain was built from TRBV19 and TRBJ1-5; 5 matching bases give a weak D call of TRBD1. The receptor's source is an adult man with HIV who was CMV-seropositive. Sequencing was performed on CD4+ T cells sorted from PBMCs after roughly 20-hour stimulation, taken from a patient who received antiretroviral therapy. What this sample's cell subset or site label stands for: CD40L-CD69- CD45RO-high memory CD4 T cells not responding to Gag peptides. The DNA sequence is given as TGTGCCAGTAGTATTGACTCCCGAGGGGGCAATCAGCCCCAGCATTTT. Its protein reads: CASSIDSRGGNQPQHF.